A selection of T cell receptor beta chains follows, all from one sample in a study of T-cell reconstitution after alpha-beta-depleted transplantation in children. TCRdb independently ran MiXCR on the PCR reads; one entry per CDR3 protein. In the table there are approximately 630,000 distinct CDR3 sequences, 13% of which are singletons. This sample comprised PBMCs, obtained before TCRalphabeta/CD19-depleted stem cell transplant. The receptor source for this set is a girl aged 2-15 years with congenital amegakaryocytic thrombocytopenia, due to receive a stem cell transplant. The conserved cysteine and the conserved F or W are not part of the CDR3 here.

CDR3: AWSDPPGPATEAF
J: TRBJ1-1
V: TRBV30

CDR3: ASSSTGDEQF
J: TRBJ2-1
V: TRBV19

CDR3: ASSSFGGGTDTQY
J: TRBJ2-3
V: TRBV7-9

CDR3: SASHGSNTGELF
J: TRBJ2-2
V: TRBV20-1

CDR3: ASSFEGWDGTQY
J: TRBJ2-5
V: TRBV12-3/TRBV12-4

CDR3: ASYPAGGFDEQF
J: TRBJ2-1
V: TRBV5-1

CDR3: ASLRDLYRYT
J: TRBJ1-2
V: TRBV12-3/TRBV12-4

CDR3: AIGETSGSFADTQY
J: TRBJ2-3
V: TRBV10-3

CDR3: ASSPGGLAEQETQY
J: TRBJ2-5
V: TRBV2

CDR3: ASSLWVRVLGYT
J: TRBJ1-2
V: TRBV28

CDR3: ASSSNRGVPDTQY
J: TRBJ2-3
V: TRBV7-3

CDR3: SASGGVNVGELF
J: TRBJ2-2
V: TRBV20-1

CDR3: SARLSGTETQY
J: TRBJ2-5
V: TRBV20-1

CDR3: ASSHPSGGTSGPSSYNEQF
J: TRBJ2-1
V: TRBV11-1

CDR3: ASSLVDPEADTQY
J: TRBJ2-3
V: TRBV5-1

CDR3: ASSSVPRDREFVYEQY
J: TRBJ2-7
V: TRBV5-1

CDR3: AISESIRGPGANVLT
J: TRBJ2-6
V: TRBV10-3

CDR3: ASSLWWRGGMRGAQPQH
J: TRBJ1-5
V: TRBV28

CDR3: SASVPGHGYT
J: TRBJ1-2
V: TRBV20-1

CDR3: SVKDTYEQY
J: TRBJ2-7
V: TRBV29-1

CDR3: ADGVGGQETQY
J: TRBJ2-5
V: TRBV10-3

CDR3: AQQGANYGYT
J: TRBJ1-2
V: TRBV9

CDR3: SARIPGFQETQY
J: TRBJ2-5
V: TRBV20-1

CDR3: ATSRAMETYEQY
J: TRBJ2-7
V: TRBV15

CDR3: ATRPFTSGLHYEQY
J: TRBJ2-7
V: TRBV15

CDR3: ASSPSRAGYT
J: TRBJ1-2
V: TRBV18

CDR3: ASSEVPYSGRAKNEQY
J: TRBJ2-7
V: TRBV6-1

CDR3: ASSPGRGGDTEAF
J: TRBJ1-1
V: TRBV5-1

CDR3: ASSLVILNGELF
J: TRBJ2-2
V: TRBV7-2

CDR3: SAREDRAKNIQY
J: TRBJ2-4
V: TRBV20-1

CDR3: SARDGWDRGLKNIQY
J: TRBJ2-4
V: TRBV20-1

CDR3: ASSQPGDSPLH
J: TRBJ1-6
V: TRBV4-1

CDR3: ASSFDRGQVNTEAF
J: TRBJ1-1
V: TRBV27

CDR3: ASSPRGQSTDTQY
J: TRBJ2-3
V: TRBV12-3/TRBV12-4

CDR3: SARIDNQETQY
J: TRBJ2-5
V: TRBV20-1

CDR3: ATGGPKNIQY
J: TRBJ2-4
V: TRBV15

CDR3: SVDEGRAF
J: TRBJ1-1
V: TRBV29-1

CDR3: ASNPGGGSTDTQY
J: TRBJ2-3
V: TRBV5-6

CDR3: SVRRTSTNTDTQY
J: TRBJ2-3
V: TRBV29-1